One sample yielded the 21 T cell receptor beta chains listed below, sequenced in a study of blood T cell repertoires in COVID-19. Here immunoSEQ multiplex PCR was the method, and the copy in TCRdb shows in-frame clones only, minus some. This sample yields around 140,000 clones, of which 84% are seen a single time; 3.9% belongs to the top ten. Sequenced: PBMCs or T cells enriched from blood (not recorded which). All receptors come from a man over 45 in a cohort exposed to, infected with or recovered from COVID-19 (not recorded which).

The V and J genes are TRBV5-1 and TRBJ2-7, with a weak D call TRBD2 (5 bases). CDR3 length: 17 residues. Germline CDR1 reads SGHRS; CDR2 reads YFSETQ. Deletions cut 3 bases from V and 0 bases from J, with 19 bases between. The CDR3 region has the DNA TGCGCCAGCAGCTGGGGAGCAAGCGGTGCCGACTCCTACGAGCAGTACTTC. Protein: CASSWGASGADSYEQYF.

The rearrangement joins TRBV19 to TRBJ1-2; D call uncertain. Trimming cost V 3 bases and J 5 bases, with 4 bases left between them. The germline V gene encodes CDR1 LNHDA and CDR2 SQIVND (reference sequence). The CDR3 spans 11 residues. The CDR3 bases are TGTGCCAGTAGTATCGGGTATGGCTACACCTTC. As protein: CASSIGYGYTF.

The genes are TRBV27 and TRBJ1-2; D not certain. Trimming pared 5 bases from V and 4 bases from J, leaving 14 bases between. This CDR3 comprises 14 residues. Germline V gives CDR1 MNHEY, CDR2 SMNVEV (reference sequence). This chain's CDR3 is CASSRPGDFYGYTF. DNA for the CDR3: TGTGCCAGCAGTCGCCCGGGAGATTTCTATGGCTACACCTTC.

CDR3 region: CATSPFAGGGTDTQYF. CDR3 nucleotides: TGTGCCACCAGTCCCTTTGCAGGGGGCGGCACAGATACGCAGTATTTT. The chain links TRBV24-1 to TRBJ2-3; 8 positions match TRBD1. Germline assignment: CDR1 KGHDR and CDR2 SFDVKD. The CDR3 runs to 16 residues. The ends lost 6 bases at V and 1 base at J; junction bases unmatched: 8.

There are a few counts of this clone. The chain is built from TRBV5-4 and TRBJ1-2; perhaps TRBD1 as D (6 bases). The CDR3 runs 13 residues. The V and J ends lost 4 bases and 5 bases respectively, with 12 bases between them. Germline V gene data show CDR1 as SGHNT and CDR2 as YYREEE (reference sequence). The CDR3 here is CASSNQGLYGYTF. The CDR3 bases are TGTGCCAGCAGCAACCAGGGGCTTTATGGCTACACCTTC.

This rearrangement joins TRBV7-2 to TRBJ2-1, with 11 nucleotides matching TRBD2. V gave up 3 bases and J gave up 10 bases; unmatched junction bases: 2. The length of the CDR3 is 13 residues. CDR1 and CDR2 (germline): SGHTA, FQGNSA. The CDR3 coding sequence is TGTGCCAGCAGCTTCCGACTAGCGGGGGAGCAGTTCTTC. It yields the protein CASSFRLAGEQFF.

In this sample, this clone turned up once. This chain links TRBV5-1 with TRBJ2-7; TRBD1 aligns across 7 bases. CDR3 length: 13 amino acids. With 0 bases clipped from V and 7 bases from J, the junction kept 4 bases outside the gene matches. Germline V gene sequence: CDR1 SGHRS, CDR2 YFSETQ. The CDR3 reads CASSLEGQREQYF. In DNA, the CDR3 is TGCGCCAGCAGCTTGGAGGGACAGAGGGAGCAGTACTTC.

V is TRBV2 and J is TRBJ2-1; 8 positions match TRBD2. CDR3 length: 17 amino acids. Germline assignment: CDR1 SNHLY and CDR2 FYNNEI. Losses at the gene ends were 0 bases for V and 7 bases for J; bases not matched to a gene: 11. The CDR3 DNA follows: TGTGCCAGCAGTGAAGCGCTAGGGGTTGGCGGGAGGAATGAGCAGTTCTTC. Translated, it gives CASSEALGVGGRNEQFF.

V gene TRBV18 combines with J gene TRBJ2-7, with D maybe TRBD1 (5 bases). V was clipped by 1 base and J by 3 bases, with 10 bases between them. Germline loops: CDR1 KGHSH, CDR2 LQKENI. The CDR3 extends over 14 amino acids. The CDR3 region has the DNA TGTGCCAGCTCACCACAGGGGCTGCTCTACGAGCAGTACTTC. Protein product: CASSPQGLLYEQYF.

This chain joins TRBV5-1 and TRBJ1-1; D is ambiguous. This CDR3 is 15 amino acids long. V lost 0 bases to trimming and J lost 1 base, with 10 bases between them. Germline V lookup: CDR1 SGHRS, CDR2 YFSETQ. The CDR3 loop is CASSLAPSGNTEAFF. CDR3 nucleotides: TGCGCCAGCAGCTTGGCCCCCTCGGGGAACACTGAAGCTTTCTTT.

CDR3 protein: CASSFAGGHLRLFF. CDR3 DNA: TGTGCCAGCAGTTTCGCAGGGGGTCATCTGAGACTGTTTTTT. The chain carries TRBV27 and TRBJ1-4, with TRBD1 identical over 7 bases. Germline V gene sequence: CDR1 MNHEY, CDR2 SMNVEV (reference sequence). CDR3 length: 14 residues. V trimming: 3 bases; J trimming: 13 bases; junction bases outside the gene matches: 11. The whole variable domain, remainder taken from reference TRBV27 and TRBJ1-4, is EAQVTQNPRYLITVTGKKLTVTCSQNMNHEYMSWYRQDPGLGLRQIYYSMNVEVTDKGDVPEGYKVSRKEKRNFPLILESPSPNQTSLYFCASSFAGGHLRLFFGSGTQLSVL.

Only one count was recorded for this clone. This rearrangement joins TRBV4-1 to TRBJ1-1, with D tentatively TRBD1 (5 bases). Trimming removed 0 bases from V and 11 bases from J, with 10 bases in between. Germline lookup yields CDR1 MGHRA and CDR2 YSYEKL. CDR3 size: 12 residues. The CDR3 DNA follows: TGCGCCAGCAGCCAAGAAGGGACTACGGCTTTCTTT. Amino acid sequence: CASSQEGTTAFF.

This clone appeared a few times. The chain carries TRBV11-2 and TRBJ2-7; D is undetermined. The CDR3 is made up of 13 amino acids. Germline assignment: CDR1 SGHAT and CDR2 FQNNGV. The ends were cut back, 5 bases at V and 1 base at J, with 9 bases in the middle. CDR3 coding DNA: TGTGCCAGCAGCCCCATCGGGTCCTACGAGCAGTACTTC. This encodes CASSPIGSYEQYF.

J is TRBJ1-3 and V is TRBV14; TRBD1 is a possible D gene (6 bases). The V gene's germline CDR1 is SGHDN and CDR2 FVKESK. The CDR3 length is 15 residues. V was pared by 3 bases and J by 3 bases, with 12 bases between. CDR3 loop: CASSQRGGSGNTIYF. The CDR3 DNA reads TGTGCCAGCAGCCAGCGTGGGGGCAGTGGAAACACCATATATTTT.

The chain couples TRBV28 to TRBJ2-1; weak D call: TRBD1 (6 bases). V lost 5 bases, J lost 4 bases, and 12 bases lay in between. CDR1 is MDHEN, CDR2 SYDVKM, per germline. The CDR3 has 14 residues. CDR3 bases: TGTGCCAGCAGTATAGGACAGTTTTACAATGAGCAGTTCTTC. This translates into CASSIGQFYNEQFF.

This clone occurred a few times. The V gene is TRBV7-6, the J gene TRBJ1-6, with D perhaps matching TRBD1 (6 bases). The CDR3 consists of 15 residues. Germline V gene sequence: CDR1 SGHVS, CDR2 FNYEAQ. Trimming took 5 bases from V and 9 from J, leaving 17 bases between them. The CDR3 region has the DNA TGTGCCAGCAGCGAGACAGGCGAAACTGCTTCACCCCTCCACTTT. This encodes CASSETGETASPLHF.

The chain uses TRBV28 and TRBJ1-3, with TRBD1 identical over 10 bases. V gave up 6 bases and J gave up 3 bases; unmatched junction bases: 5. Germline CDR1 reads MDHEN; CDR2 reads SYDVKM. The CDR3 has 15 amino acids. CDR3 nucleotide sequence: TGTGCCAGCAGCAGCGGACAGGGGGATGGAAACACCATATATTTT. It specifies CASSSGQGDGNTIYF.

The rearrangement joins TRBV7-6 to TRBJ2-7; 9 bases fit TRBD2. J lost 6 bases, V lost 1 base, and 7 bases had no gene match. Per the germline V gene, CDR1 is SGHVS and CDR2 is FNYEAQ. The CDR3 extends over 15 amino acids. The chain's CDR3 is CASSLVGGGAVEQYF. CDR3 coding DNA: TGTGCCAGCAGCTTAGTTGGCGGGGGGGCCGTCGAGCAGTACTTC. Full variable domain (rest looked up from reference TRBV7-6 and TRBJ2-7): GAGVSQSPRYKVTKRGQDVALRCDPISGHVSLYWYRQALGQGPEFLTYFNYEAQQDKSGLPNDRFSAERPEGSISTLTIQRTEQRDSAMYRCASSLVGGGAVEQYFGPGTRLTVT.

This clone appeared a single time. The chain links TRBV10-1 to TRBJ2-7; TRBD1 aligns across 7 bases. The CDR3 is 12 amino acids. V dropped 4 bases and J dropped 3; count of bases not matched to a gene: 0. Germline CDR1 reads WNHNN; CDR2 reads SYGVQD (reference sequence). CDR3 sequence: CASSGTGYEQYF. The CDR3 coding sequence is TGCGCCAGCAGTGGGACAGGCTACGAGCAGTACTTC.

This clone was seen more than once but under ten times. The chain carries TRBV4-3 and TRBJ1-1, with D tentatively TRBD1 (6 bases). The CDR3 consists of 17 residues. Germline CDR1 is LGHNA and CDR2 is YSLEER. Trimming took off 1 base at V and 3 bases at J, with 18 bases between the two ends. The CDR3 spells CASSQGPGTGYDTEAFF. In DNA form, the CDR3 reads TGCGCCAGCAGCCAAGGGCCGGGCACAGGGTACGACACTGAAGCTTTCTTT.

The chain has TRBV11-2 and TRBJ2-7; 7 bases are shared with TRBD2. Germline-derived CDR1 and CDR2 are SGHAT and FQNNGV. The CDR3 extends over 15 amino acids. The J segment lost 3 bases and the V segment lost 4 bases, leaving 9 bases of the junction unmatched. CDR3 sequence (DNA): TGTGCCAGCAGCTATTTGGGCGGGGGTTTCTACGAGCAGTACTTC. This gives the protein CASSYLGGGFYEQYF.